These T cell receptor beta chains were read from a single sample in a study of blood T cell repertoires in COVID-19. Only in-frame clones appear in the TCRdb table, and some are missing; sequencing was by immunoSEQ multiplex PCR. This table has 100,000 to 150,000 clones, approximately 88% appearing once. The sequenced sample consisted of peripheral blood. Receptors were obtained from a man aged 45 to 65 with acute or convalescent COVID-19. Each CDR3 is given with its conserved first and last residue. D genes are given only for firm matches. Rows give clone size only sometimes, using once, few, many, or a class for an expanded clone.

clone_size,j_call,v_call,d_call,cdr3_aa,cdr3_nt
.,TRBJ1-2,TRBV5-4,TRBD1,CASSPGQRLVDTF,TGTGCCAGCAGCCCGGGACAGCGCTTAGTTGACACCTTC
.,TRBJ2-1,TRBV28,TRBD2,CASSHSGRGAYNEQFF,TGTGCCAGCAGTCATAGCGGGAGGGGCGCCTACAATGAGCAGTTCTTC
.,TRBJ1-3,TRBV20-1,.,CSAYLANTIYF,TGCAGTGCTTATTTAGCGAACACCATATATTTT
.,TRBJ2-3,TRBV29-1,TRBD2,CSVEGRGGGTDTQYF,TGCAGCGTGGAGGGGCGGGGAGGGGGCACAGATACGCAGTATTTT
.,TRBJ2-7,TRBV5-1,.,CASSLTRAGEQYF,TGCGCCAGCAGCTTGACCAGGGCGGGGGAGCAGTACTTC
.,TRBJ2-1,TRBV29-1,TRBD1,CSVGGQGYNEQFF,TGCAGCGTTGGGGGACAGGGTTACAATGAGCAGTTCTTC
.,TRBJ2-1,TRBV24-1,TRBD2,CATSDSTSGGYNEQFF,TGTGCCACCAGTGATTCGACTAGCGGAGGCTACAATGAGCAGTTCTTC
.,TRBJ1-6,TRBV5-4,TRBD1,CASSWGQKDNPLHF,TGTGCCAGCAGCTGGGGACAGAAGGACAACCCCCTCCACTTT
.,TRBJ2-3,TRBV5-1,TRBD1,CASSLGQGNTDTQYF,TGCGCCAGCAGCTTGGGACAGGGGAACACAGATACGCAGTATTTT
.,TRBJ2-2,TRBV23-1,TRBD1,CASTGQGGTGELFF,TGCGCCAGCACGGGACAGGGAGGCACCGGGGAGCTGTTTTTT
.,TRBJ1-5,TRBV2,.,CATRYRVNQPQHF,TGTGCCACCCGGTACAGGGTTAATCAGCCCCAGCATTTT
.,TRBJ1-3,TRBV5-4,TRBD1,CASSPPGQGAGNTIYF,TGTGCCAGCAGCCCACCCGGACAGGGGGCTGGAAACACCATATATTTT
.,TRBJ1-5,TRBV2,.,CATSGLNQPQHF,TGTGCCACCTCGGGACTTAATCAGCCCCAGCATTTT
.,TRBJ2-4,TRBV5-4,.,CASSSKTGNDIQYF,TGTGCCAGCAGCTCAAAGACCGGGAACGACATTCAGTACTTC
.,TRBJ1-6,TRBV27,TRBD1,CASSPGTGLLGLPSNNSPLHF,TGTGCCAGCAGTCCCGGGACAGGGCTACTGGGACTCCCCTCGAATAATTCACCCCTCCACTTT
.,TRBJ1-1,TRBV5-6,TRBD1,CASSLRPGGIRGAEAFF,TGTGCCAGCAGCTTGAGACCAGGGGGGATCCGTGGGGCTGAAGCTTTCTTT
.,TRBJ1-5,TRBV19,.,CASSHVGYQPQHF,TGTGCCAGTAGTCATGTCGGGTATCAGCCCCAGCATTTT
.,TRBJ2-7,TRBV4-1,.,CASSQESGTSYEQYF,TGCGCCAGCAGCCAAGAATCAGGCACTTCCTACGAGCAGTACTTC
.,TRBJ1-6,TRBV6-5,TRBD1,CASSYGGTGNSPLHF,TGTGCCAGCAGTTACGGGGGGACAGGGAATTCACCCCTCCACTTT
.,TRBJ1-2,TRBV5-1,TRBD1,CASSSGSGTGSYGYTF,TGCGCCAGCAGCTCCGGAAGTGGGACAGGGAGTTACGGCTACACCTTC
.,TRBJ1-6,TRBV10-3,TRBD1,CAISETPGTVNSPLHF,TGTGCCATCAGTGAGACCCCCGGGACAGTAAATTCACCCCTCCACTTT
.,TRBJ1-2,TRBV5-1,.,CASSLEQLAYGYTF,TGCGCCAGCAGCTTGGAACAGCTGGCCTATGGCTACACCTTC
.,TRBJ2-1,TRBV5-6,.,CASSLGTRLDNEQFF,TGTGCCAGCAGCTTGGGTACTAGATTAGACAATGAGCAGTTCTTC
.,TRBJ2-3,TRBV15,.,CATSRAGTGTDTQYF,TGTGCCACCAGCAGGGCCGGGACTGGCACAGATACGCAGTATTTT
.,TRBJ1-1,TRBV5-4,TRBD1,CASSRQGEGTEAFF,TGTGCCAGCAGCCGACAGGGTGAAGGCACTGAAGCTTTCTTT
.,TRBJ1-2,TRBV19,.,CASSTGLFNYGYTF,TGTGCCAGTAGTACGGGACTGTTCAACTATGGCTACACCTTC
few,TRBJ2-7,TRBV18,.,CASSPPGQTSYEQYF,TGTGCCAGCTCACCACCAGGACAGACCTCCTACGAGCAGTACTTC
.,TRBJ2-7,TRBV5-1,TRBD1,CASKAGTGGYEQYF,TGCGCCAGCAAGGCGGGGACAGGTGGCTACGAGCAGTACTTC
.,TRBJ1-6,TRBV5-6,.,CASSWDWGNSPLHF,TGTGCCAGCAGCTGGGACTGGGGAAATTCACCCCTCCACTTT
few,TRBJ2-1,TRBV4-1,TRBD2,CASSQSGTSGSYNEQFF,TGCGCCAGCAGCCAATCCGGGACTAGCGGGAGCTACAATGAGCAGTTCTTC
.,TRBJ2-5,TRBV7-2,TRBD2,CASSLASGASQETQYF,TGTGCCAGCAGCTTAGCTAGCGGGGCATCCCAAGAGACCCAGTACTTC
.,TRBJ1-4,TRBV7-2,TRBD1,CASSLAPGTVNEKLFF,TGTGCCAGCAGCTTAGCGCCCGGGACAGTTAATGAAAAACTGTTTTTT
.,TRBJ2-1,TRBV5-1,TRBD1,CASSLWFGQGANNEQFF,TGCGCCAGCAGCTTGTGGTTTGGACAGGGGGCGAACAATGAGCAGTTCTTC
.,TRBJ1-5,TRBV12-3/TRBV12-4,.,CASTGRDYQPQHF,TGTGCCAGCACCGGCAGGGATTATCAGCCCCAGCATTTT
many,TRBJ1-2,TRBV27,.,CASSSISGIYGYTF,TGTGCCAGCAGCTCTATCTCAGGGATCTATGGCTACACCTTC
.,TRBJ2-1,TRBV28,TRBD2,CASSYLAGTGFNEQFF,TGTGCCAGCAGTTACCTAGCGGGCACGGGGTTCAATGAGCAGTTCTTC